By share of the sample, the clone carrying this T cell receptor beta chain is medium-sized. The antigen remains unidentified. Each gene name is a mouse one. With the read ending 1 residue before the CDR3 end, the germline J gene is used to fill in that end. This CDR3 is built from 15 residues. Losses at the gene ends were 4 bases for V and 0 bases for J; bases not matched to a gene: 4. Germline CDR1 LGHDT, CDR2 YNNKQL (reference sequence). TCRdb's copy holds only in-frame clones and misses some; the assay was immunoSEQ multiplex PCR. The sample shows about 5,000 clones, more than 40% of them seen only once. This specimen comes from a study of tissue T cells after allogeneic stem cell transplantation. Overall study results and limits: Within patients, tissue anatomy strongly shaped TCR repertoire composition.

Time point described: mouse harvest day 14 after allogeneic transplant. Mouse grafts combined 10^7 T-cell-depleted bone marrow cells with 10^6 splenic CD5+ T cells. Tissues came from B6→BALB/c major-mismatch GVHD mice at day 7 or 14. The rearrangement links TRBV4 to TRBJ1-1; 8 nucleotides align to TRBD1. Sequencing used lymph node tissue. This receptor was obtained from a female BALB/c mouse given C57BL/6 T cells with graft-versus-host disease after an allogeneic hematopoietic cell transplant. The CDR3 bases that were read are TGTGCCAGCAGCTTTCCAGGGGGCGCAAACACAGAAGTCTTC. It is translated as CASSFPGGANTEVF. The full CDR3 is CASSFPGGANTEVFF.